Sequencing of this T cell receptor beta chain was carried out in a study of blood T cell repertoires in COVID-19. Study-wide background: T cells, B-cell-depleted T cells, or PBMCs provided the cDNA or gDNA that served as material.

TCRdb's table, derived via immunoSEQ multiplex PCR, lists solely in-frame clones and lacks some. The table lists 80,000 to 100,000 clones, about 85% of them singletons, with approximately 2.9% in the top ten. V gave up 7 bases and J gave up 0 bases, with 12 bases separating them. CDR3 size: 15 residues. Germline values: CDR1 SGHNT, CDR2 YENEEA. The chain joins TRBV11-3 to TRBJ2-2, with D possibly matching TRBD1 (5 bases). Sequences were obtained from peripheral blood. This TCR derives from a woman aged 45 to 65 with active or convalescent COVID-19. The CDR3 DNA reads TGTGCCAGCAAACTCCAGGGCGCGAACACCGGGGAGCTGTTTTTT. This encodes CASKLQGANTGELFF.